This TCR beta chain was captured by sequencing in a study of blood T cell repertoires in COVID-19. The CDR3 has 15 residues. Trimming left V 7 bases short and J 3 bases short, with 16 bases between. Germline CDR1 and CDR2: MNHEY and SVGAGI. Some clones are missing from TCRdb's copy, which holds only in-frame ones; the method was immunoSEQ multiplex PCR. The data contain over 300,000 clones, nearly 90% of them seen just once; the ten biggest clones take up roughly 6.8%. This receptor was identified in a young man with active or convalescent COVID-19. The chain uses TRBV6-5 and TRBJ2-4; TRBD2 is a possible D gene (6 bases). What was sequenced was peripheral blood. The CDR3 protein is CASNPGLGDKNIQYF. In DNA, the CDR3 is TGTGCCAGCAACCCGGGACTTGGAGACAAAAACATTCAGTACTTC.